A single sample gave rise to the 16 T cell receptor beta chains below, sequenced in a study of cytomegalovirus exposure and HLA in healthy donors. Amplification used 60 Vbeta primers and 13 Jbeta primers. Some clones are missing from TCRdb's copy, which holds only in-frame ones; the method was immunoSEQ multiplex PCR. The profile covers under 300,000 clones, with about 66% appearing a single time and approximately 2.3% taken by the ten largest. The sample consisted of PBMCs. The source is a female donor in good health and CMV-seronegative.

The J gene is TRBJ2-2, the V gene TRBV5-1; unclear D gene. Germline values: CDR1 SGHRS, CDR2 YFSETQ. V was cut by 4 bases and J by 4 bases, with 11 bases left in between. This CDR3 spans 14 amino acids. The CDR3 bases are TGCGCCAGCAGCCTGTCTGGCGGCACCGGGGAGCTGTTTTTT. Translating it yields CASSLSGGTGELFF.

The V and J genes are TRBV14 and TRBJ2-1; TRBD2 is a possible D gene (6 bases). V lost 0 bases and J lost 1, with 16 bases in between. Germline lookup yields CDR1 SGHDN and CDR2 FVKESK. This CDR3 has 18 residues. Written as DNA, the CDR3 is TGTGCCAGCAGCCAAGAAAGTAGAGGAGGGCTGTCCTACAATGAGCAGTTCTTC. Translation gives CASSQESRGGLSYNEQFF.

The chain employs TRBV25-1 and TRBJ1-2, with D possibly being TRBD1 (5 bases). Trimming took 4 bases from V and 5 from J, leaving 17 bases between them. This CDR3 region has 15 residues. Germline V gene sequence: CDR1 MGHDK, CDR2 SYGVNS. In DNA, the CDR3 is TGTGCCAGCAGTGGCGGGACGTCTCGGGGGTATGGCTACACCTTC. This sequence encodes CASSGGTSRGYGYTF.

The chain joins TRBV10-1 to TRBJ2-1; tentatively, D is TRBD2 (5 bases). CDR1 WNHNN and CDR2 SYGVQD come from the germline V gene (reference sequence). The CDR3 runs 18 residues. The germline V and J ends were trimmed by 5 bases and 3 bases, with 23 bases remaining between them. CDR3 coding DNA: TGCGCCAGCAGTTCGGACTCCGACCCCTTTCCGGTCTACAATGAGCAGTTCTTC. Its protein product is CASSSDSDPFPVYNEQFF.

The chain has TRBV7-8 and TRBJ2-5, with D possibly being TRBD1 (6 bases). The CDR3 sequence is 15 residues long. Trimming shortened V by 5 bases and J by 2 bases, and 15 bases separated the two germline ends. The germline gives CDR1 SGHVS, CDR2 FQNEAQ. CDR3 bases: TGTGCCAGCAGCCAAACCCGGACAGTTCAAGAGACCCAGTACTTC. Translating gives CASSQTRTVQETQYF.

The chain combines TRBV9 with TRBJ1-1; maybe TRBD1 (5 bases). The CDR3 covers 15 residues. V was pared by 3 bases and J by 3 bases, with 15 bases between. Germline V lookup: CDR1 SGDLS, CDR2 YYNGEE. CDR3 in amino acids: CASSAGGGTHTEAFF. DNA for the CDR3: TGTGCCAGCAGCGCCGGGGGGGGGACGCACACTGAAGCTTTCTTT.

This chain uses TRBV11-3 with TRBJ2-1; 10 bases fit TRBD2. The CDR3 consists of 16 residues. Per the germline V gene, CDR1 is SGHNT and CDR2 is YENEEA. The ends lost 5 bases at V and 3 bases at J; junction bases unmatched: 7. The CDR3 reads CASSPRTSGGYNEQFF. Here the CDR3 DNA reads TGTGCCAGCAGCCCTCGGACTAGCGGAGGCTACAATGAGCAGTTCTTC.

This rearrangement joins TRBV5-1 to TRBJ2-5; D uncertain. The DNA end is more similar to TRBJ2-7, so the J call may be wrong. Germline V lookup: CDR1 SGHRS, CDR2 YFSETQ. The CDR3 has 16 amino acids. CDR3 DNA sequence: TGCGCCAGCAGCTTCTATGGCCGGGCGGCGGACTACGAGCAGTACTTC. Its protein product is CASSFYGRAADYEQYF.

The genes are TRBV11-3 and TRBJ1-2; D may be TRBD1 (6 bases). Between the trimmed V and J ends, which lost 5 bases and 2 bases, there was a span of 12 bases. Germline CDR1 SGHNT, CDR2 YENEEA. The CDR3 is 14 amino acids. The CDR3 loop reads CASSLYTGNYGYTF. CDR3 in DNA: TGTGCCAGCAGCCTTTATACAGGGAACTATGGCTACACCTTC.

As for this clone: An end of the junction differs from the germline gene, which may be a read error. The V call is TRBV20-1, the J call TRBJ2-7, with 13 bases lining up with TRBD2. Germline CDR1 reads DFQATT; CDR2 reads SNEGSKA (reference sequence). This CDR3 has 11 residues. The DNA of the CDR3 is TGCAGTGCTAACACCCGGACTAGCGGGGGCTTC. Protein product: CSANTRTSGGF.

The genes are TRBV27 and TRBJ2-7; possibly TRBD2 for D (6 bases). The germline V gene encodes CDR1 MNHEY and CDR2 SMNVEV (reference sequence). The CDR3 is 14 residues long. Between the trimmed V and J ends, which lost 5 bases and 4 bases, there was a span of 15 bases. The CDR3 sequence: CASSPLASGYEQYF. The DNA for the CDR3 is TGTGCCAGCAGTCCGCTAGCGTCAGGGTACGAGCAGTACTTC.

J is TRBJ2-5 and V is TRBV6-5; TRBD2 agrees at 10 bases. The J call may be in error: the DNA end matches TRBJ2-7 better. Germline lookup yields CDR1 MNHEY and CDR2 SVGAGI. This CDR3 is built from 13 residues. CDR3 sequence reads: CASSWTSGSEQYF. The CDR3 coding sequence is TGTGCCAGCAGTTGGACTAGCGGCAGCGAGCAGTACTTC.

The V and J genes are TRBV7-2 and TRBJ2-3; 7 nucleotides align to TRBD2. J lost 1 base, V lost 4 bases, and 8 bases had no gene match. The germline gives CDR1 SGHTA, CDR2 FQGNSA. The CDR3 contains 16 residues. The CDR3 reads CASSWGGGVGTDTQYF. The CDR3 DNA reads as TGTGCCAGCAGCTGGGGCGGGGGAGTCGGCACAGATACGCAGTATTTT. Looking up the rest from reference TRBV7-2 and TRBJ2-3 gives the full variable domain: GAGVSQSPSNKVTEKGKDVELRCDPISGHTALYWYRQSLGQGLEFLIYFQGNSAPDKSGLPSDRFSAERTGGSVSTLTIQRTQQEDSAVYLCASSWGGGVGTDTQYFGPGTRLTVL.

This chain joins TRBV27 and TRBJ2-1; 12 bases map to TRBD2. Germline V CDR1 and CDR2: MNHEY, SMNVEV (reference sequence). Germline trimming cut 6 bases from V and 3 bases from J; bases unmatched to any gene: 6. This CDR3 spans 16 amino acids. In DNA, the CDR3 is TGTGCCAGCAGCCATCCTAGCGGGAGGGACTACAATGAGCAGTTCTTC. This codes for CASSHPSGRDYNEQFF.

This chain connects TRBV28 to TRBJ2-1; 10 bases line up with TRBD2. This CDR3 is built from 14 residues. The V gene end was trimmed by 6 bases and the J gene end by 3 bases; junction bases not matched to a gene: 2. The germline CDR1 and CDR2 sequences are MDHEN and SYDVKM. CDR3 sequence: CASSRTSGYNEQFF. The CDR3 DNA sequence: TGTGCCAGCAGCCGGACTAGCGGCTACAATGAGCAGTTCTTC.

The CDR3 spells CASRGTSGKEGDEQYF. CDR3 bases: TGTGCCAGCAGAGGGACTAGCGGGAAGGAAGGGGACGAGCAGTACTTC. This chain joins TRBV7-9 and TRBJ2-5; TRBD2 aligns across 13 bases. The J call may be faulty, since TRBJ2-7 better matches the DNA end. Germline CDR1 and CDR2: SEHNR and FQNEAQ (reference sequence). The CDR3 length is 16 residues.